This paragraph reports one TCR beta chain. A few counts support this clonotype. Its antigen is not yet known. Per-nucleotide qualities are absent, and no much larger clonotype sits a single base away. TCR beta CDR3 regions were amplified from RNA transcripts. For the first round of RT-PCR on the TCR CDR3, the HTBI primer set was used together with the Qiagen OneStep RT-PCR kit. Libraries were constructed in a second round of multiplex PCR, after which size selection and purification were carried out. Libraries were sequenced paired-end with 100 bp reads on an Illumina HiSeq2000. In the paper's pipeline: SOAPnuke was used to process the raw data, with reads discarded if the reads contained adapters or uncalled bases, had a mean Phred below 15, or lacked an exact constant-primer or identifier match. High-quality paired reads were merged using COPE v1.2.5, and each unique nucleotide sequence was defined as a clonotype. MiTCR v1.1 was used to align clonotypes to the IMGT TRBV, TRBD and TRBJ reference segments. Only V-J combinations with frequency above 0.0001, covering approximately 99% of repertoires, were analysed. A TCS score was defined as the ratio of F50 (clonal expansion) to E x V (chaos), with BLOSUM62-based TCRdist applied between CDR3 peptides within each V-J. Welch's t-statistics and random forest reduced several hundred V-J features to 13, which were used in a naive Bayes classifier (R e1071). The raw public data were reprocessed by TCRdb itself: fastp quality trimming at Q25, MiXCR clonotype calling, in-frame beta chains only. All rows with the same CDR3 protein become a single entry with the most common DNA and genes. The V and J calls come from TCRdb's annotation, not from the publication. A total of 300,000 to 500,000 distinct CDR3 sequences appear in this sample, over 12% of them only once. The ten largest make up over 25% of the sample.

The record originates from a study of T cells in Graves' hyperthyroidism and ophthalmopathy (dated by TCRdb to the late 2010s). With regard to the full study: Peripheral blood was sampled at the time of initial diagnosis, prior to any treatment. Prospective prediction of ophthalmopathy was tested in an independent validation cohort consisting of roughly 20 hyperthyroidism patients and 15 to 17 patients who later progressed to ophthalmopathy. In addition, the study compared T-cell repertoires in thyroid tissue and in blood from roughly 6 Graves' hyperthyroidism patients. The paper describes TCR Vbeta CDR3 sequencing of fewer than 150 peripheral blood samples, made up of roughly 45 ophthalmopathy patients, 70 to 75 hyperthyroidism patients and some 17 progressor patients. TCR V-J signatures able to tell the groups apart were searched for in a discovery cohort of some 97 patients, of whom roughly 42 had Graves' ophthalmopathy and around 57 had stable Graves' hyperthyroidism. The roughly 100 discovery patients were divided at random into training and test sets in a 7:3 ratio. After blood sampling, hyperthyroidism patients were treated with methimazole at a starting dose of 30 mg daily, and ophthalmopathy patients were treated with high-dose intravenous methylprednisolone.

Results and caveats for the whole study, not just this receptor: No statistical method was used to set the sample size in advance, and investigators knew the group allocation. Blood samples also contained most of the expanded thyroid clonotypes (frequency above 0.001), which suggests that blood repertoires may reflect thyroid immune responses. In validation, progression to ophthalmopathy was predicted by the model with approximately 67% sensitivity and about 72% specificity, a median of roughly 6.4 months before onset. A 13 V-J signature model separated ophthalmopathy from stable hyperthyroidism, with over 85% sensitivity and 81% to 83% specificity in cross-validation and 80%/75% in testing.

Moderately to severely active disease, a Clinical Activity Score of at least 3, a NOSPECS grade of at least 4, and a duration under 3 months were present in ophthalmopathy patients. Any patient with an uncontrolled infection, another autoimmune disease, pregnancy or lactation was excluded. Diagnoses relied on clinical symptoms, serum thyroxine and TRAb, thyroid ultrasound and orbital computed tomography. PBMCs were separated from over 9 ml of fresh peripheral blood using Ficoll-Paque density gradient centrifugation. Total RNA was extracted with Trizol reagent, and quality was checked on an Agilent 2100 Bioanalyzer. V is pruned by 1 base and J by 3 bases, leaving 3 bases of the junction without a gene match. The CDR3 runs 14 amino acids, cysteine and phenylalanine included. Only the CDR3 portion is preserved as DNA: 42 bases, with reading frame beginning at the first base.

The sequence was collected from a man aged 50 or older with Graves' ophthalmopathy. Rearrangement joined TRBV12-3 or TRBV12-4 to TRBJ2-7, with TRBD2 matching 7 junction bases. The sequencing sample was made of blood. The CDR3 loop reads CASSLGWGGYEQYF. DNA sequence: TGTGCCAGCAGTTTAGGTTGGGGGGGCTACGAGCAGTACTTC.